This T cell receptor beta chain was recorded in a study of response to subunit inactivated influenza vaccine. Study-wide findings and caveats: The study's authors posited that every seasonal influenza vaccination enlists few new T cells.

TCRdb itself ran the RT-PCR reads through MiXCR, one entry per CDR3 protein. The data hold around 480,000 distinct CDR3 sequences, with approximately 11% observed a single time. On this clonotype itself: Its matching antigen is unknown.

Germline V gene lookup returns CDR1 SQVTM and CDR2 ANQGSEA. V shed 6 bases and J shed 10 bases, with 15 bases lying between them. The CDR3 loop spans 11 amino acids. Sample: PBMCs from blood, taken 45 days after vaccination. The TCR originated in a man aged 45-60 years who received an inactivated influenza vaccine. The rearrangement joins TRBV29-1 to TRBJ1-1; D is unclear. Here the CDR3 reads CSVPGNQGAFF. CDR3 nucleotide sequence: TGCAGCGTCCCCGGTAATCAAGGAGCTTTCTTT.